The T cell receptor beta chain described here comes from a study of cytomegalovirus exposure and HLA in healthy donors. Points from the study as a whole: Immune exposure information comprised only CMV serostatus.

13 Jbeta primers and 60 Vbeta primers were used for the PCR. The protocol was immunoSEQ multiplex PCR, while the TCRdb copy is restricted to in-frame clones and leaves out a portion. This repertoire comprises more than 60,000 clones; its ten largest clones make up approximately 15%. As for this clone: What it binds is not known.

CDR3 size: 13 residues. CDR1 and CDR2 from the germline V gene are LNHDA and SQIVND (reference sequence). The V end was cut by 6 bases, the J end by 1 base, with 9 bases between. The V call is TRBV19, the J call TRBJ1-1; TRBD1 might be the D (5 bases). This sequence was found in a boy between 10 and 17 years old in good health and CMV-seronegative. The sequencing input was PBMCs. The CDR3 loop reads CASRGGANTEAFF. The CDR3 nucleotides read TGTGCCAGTAGGGGAGGGGCGAACACTGAAGCTTTCTTT.